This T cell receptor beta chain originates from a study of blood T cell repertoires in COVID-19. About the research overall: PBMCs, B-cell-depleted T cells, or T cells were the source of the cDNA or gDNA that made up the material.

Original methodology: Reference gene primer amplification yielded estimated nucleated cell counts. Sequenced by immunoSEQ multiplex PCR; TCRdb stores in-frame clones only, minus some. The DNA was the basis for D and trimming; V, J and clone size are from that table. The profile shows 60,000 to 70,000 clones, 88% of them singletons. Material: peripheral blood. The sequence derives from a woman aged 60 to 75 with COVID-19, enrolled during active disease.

The CDR3 loop reads CASSPQRATNEKLFF. The DNA for the CDR3 is TGTGCCAGCTCACCACAGAGAGCAACTAATGAAAAACTGTTTTTT. The chain joins TRBV18 to TRBJ1-4, with no clear D. CDR1 is KGHSH and CDR2 is LQKENI in the germline V gene. The V and J ends lost 1 base and 0 bases respectively, with 6 bases between them. This CDR3 has 15 amino acids.